This T cell receptor beta chain was profiled in a study of Graves' ophthalmopathy and Graves' hyperthyroidism. Trimming took off 2 bases at V and 4 bases at J, with 14 bases between the two ends. Germline-derived CDR1 and CDR2 are LNHDA and SQIVND (reference sequence). This CDR3 has 15 amino acids. Orbital computed tomography, together with clinical symptoms, serum thyroxine, TRAb and thyroid ultrasound, was used for diagnosis. Amplified TCR beta CDR3 regions were obtained using RNA transcripts as template. Amplification began with first-round RT-PCR using HTBI primers, then second-round multiplex PCR was performed. TCRdb redid the calling of the multiplex PCR reads with MiXCR, one entry per CDR3 protein. In the table there are around 660,000 distinct CDR3 sequences, about 41% of which are singletons.

This clonotype was sampled from an adult man with Graves' ophthalmopathy. The V gene is TRBV19, the J gene TRBJ1-2; D is uncertain. The specimen was peripheral blood. The CDR3 sequence is CASSITAVGPYGYTF. The CDR3 nucleotides read TGTGCCAGTAGTATAACTGCCGTCGGACCCTATGGCTACACCTTC.